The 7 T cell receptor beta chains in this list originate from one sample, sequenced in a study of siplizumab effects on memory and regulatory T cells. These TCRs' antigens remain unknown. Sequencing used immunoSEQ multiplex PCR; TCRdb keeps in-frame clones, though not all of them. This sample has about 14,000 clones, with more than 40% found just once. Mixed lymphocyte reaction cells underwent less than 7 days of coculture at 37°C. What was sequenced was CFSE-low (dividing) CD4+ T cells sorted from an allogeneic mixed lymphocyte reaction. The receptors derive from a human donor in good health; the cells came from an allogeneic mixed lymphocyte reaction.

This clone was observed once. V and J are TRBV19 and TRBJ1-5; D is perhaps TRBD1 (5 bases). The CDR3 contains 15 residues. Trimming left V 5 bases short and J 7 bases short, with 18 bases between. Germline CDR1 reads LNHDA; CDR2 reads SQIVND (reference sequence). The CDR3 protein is CASSLHPGRGQPQHF. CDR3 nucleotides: TGTGCCAGTAGTCTTCATCCAGGGAGAGGCCAGCCCCAGCATTTT.

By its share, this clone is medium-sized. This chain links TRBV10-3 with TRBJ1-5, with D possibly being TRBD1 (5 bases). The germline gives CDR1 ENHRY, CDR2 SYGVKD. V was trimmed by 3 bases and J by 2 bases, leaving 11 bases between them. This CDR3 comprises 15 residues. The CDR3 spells CAISDKGKGNQPQHF. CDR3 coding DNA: TGTGCCATCAGTGACAAGGGGAAGGGCAATCAGCCCCAGCATTTT.

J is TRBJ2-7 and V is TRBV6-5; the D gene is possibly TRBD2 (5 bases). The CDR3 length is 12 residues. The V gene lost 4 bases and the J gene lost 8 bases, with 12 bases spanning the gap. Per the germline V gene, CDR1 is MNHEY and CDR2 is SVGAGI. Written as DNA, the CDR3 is TGTGCCAGCAGTTCCCAGTCCGGGAAGCAGTACTTC. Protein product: CASSSQSGKQYF.

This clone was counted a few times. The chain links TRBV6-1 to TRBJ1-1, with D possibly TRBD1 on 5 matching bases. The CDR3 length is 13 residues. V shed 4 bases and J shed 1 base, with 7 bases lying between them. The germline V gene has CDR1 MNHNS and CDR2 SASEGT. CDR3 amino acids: CASSVRANTEAFF. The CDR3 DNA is TGTGCCAGCAGTGTCAGGGCGAACACTGAAGCTTTCTTT.

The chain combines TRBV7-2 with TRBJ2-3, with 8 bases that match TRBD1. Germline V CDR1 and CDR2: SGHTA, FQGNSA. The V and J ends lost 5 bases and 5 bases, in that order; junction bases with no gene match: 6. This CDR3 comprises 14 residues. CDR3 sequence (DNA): TGTGCCAGCAGCCCGAGGACAGGGCGAGATACGCAGTATTTT. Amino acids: CASSPRTGRDTQYF.

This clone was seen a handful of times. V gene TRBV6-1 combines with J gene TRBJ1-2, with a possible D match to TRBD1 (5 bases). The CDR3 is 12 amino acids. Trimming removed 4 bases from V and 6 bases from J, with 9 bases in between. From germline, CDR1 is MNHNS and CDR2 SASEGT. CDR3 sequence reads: CASSVQGDGYTF. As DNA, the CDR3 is TGTGCCAGCAGTGTGCAGGGTGATGGCTACACCTTC.

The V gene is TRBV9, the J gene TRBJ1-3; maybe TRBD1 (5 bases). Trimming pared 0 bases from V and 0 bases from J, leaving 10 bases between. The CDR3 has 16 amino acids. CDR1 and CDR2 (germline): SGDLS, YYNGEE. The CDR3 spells CASSVGARVSGNTIYF. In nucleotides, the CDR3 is TGTGCCAGCAGCGTAGGTGCCAGGGTCTCTGGAAACACCATATATTTT.